This TCR beta chain was obtained from a study of T cell repertoires in cytomegalovirus infection. This clonotype showed up just a few times. TCRdb processed the reads anew with MiXCR; each CDR3 protein has one entry. The sample contains approximately 140,000 distinct CDR3 sequences, approximately 5.9% of which appear only once. The sequenced material came from PBMCs. The TCR sequence derives from a human donor in good health (CMV status not recorded). Some clones in this sample may be carry-over from other donors' samples.

CDR3 amino acids: CASNVAAAFNYGYTF. The CDR3 DNA reads as TGTGCCAGCAATGTTGCAGCAGCTTTTAACTATGGCTACACCTTC. V is TRBV7-2 and J is TRBJ1-2; D gene unclear. The V end was cut by 7 bases, the J end by 1 base, with 16 bases between. The CDR3 spans 15 residues. Germline values: CDR1 SGHTA, CDR2 FQGNSA.